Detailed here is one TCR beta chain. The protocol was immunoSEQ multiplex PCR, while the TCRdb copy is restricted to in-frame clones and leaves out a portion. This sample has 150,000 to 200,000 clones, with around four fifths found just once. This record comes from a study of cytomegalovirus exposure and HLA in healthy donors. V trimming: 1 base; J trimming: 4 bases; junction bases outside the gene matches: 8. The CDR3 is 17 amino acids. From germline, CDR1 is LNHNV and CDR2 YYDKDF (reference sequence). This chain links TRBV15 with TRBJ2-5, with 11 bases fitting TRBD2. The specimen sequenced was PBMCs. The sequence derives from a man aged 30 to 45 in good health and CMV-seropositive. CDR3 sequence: CATSRVSGGAVGETQYF. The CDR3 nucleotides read TGTGCCACCAGCAGAGTTAGCGGGGGGGCCGTCGGAGAGACCCAGTACTTC. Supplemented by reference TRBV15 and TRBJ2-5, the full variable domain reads DAMVIQNPRYQVTQFGKPVTLSCSQTLNHNVMYWYQQKSSQAPKLLFHYYDKDFNNEADTPDNFQSRRPNTSFCFLDIRSPGLGDTAMYLCATSRVSGGAVGETQYFGPGTRLLVL.